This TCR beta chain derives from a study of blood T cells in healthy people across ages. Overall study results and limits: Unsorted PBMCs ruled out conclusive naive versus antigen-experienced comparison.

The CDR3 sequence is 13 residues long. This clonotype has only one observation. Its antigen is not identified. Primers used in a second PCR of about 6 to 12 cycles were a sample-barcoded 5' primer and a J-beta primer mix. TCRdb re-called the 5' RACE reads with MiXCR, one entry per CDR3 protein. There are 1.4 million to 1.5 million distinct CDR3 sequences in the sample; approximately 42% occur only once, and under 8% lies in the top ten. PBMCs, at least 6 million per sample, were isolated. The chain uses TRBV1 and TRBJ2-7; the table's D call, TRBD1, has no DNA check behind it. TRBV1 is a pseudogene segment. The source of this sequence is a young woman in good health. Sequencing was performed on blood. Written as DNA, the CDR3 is TGCACCAGCAGCCGCGAGGGGAACTACGAGCAGTACTTC. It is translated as CTSSREGNYEQYF.